A selection of T cell receptor beta chains follows, all from one sample in a study of T cell changes during pregnancy in multiple sclerosis. TCRdb's copy holds only in-frame clones and misses some; the assay was immunoSEQ multiplex PCR. This table holds around 70,000 clones, around 94% found once. The sequencing used peripheral blood, collected in the third trimester of pregnancy. These receptors were collected from a female donor with multiple sclerosis, enrolled in a pregnancy study. Both conserved end residues are part of each CDR3. The D gene is left open where the match is weak. Rows may omit the clone size; those that give it use once, few, many or a size class.

>TRBV18|-|-|TRBJ1-5
CASSPDTSNQPQHF
TGTGCCAGCTCACCTGACACCTCCAATCAGCCCCAGCATTTT
>TRBV27|-|-|TRBJ2-1
CASSLSGQGSYNEQFF
TGTGCCAGCAGTTTATCAGGGCAGGGATCCTACAATGAGCAGTTCTTC
>TRBV5-4|-|-|TRBJ2-2
CASSLGRGMNTGELFF
TGTGCCAGCAGCCTCGGGCGGGGCATGAACACCGGGGAGCTGTTTTTT
>TRBV5-1|-|-|TRBJ2-2
CASSSSSSTGELFF
TGCGCCAGCAGTTCCTCTAGTTCTACCGGGGAGCTGTTTTTT
>TRBV9|-|-|TRBJ2-5
CASSSPQETQYF
TGTGCCAGCAGCTCCCCTCAAGAGACCCAGTACTTC
>TRBV6-6|-|TRBD2|TRBJ2-1
CASRSKLAGLSGEQFF
TGTGCCAGCAGGAGCAAACTAGCGGGCCTGTCAGGGGAGCAGTTCTTC
>TRBV7-2|-|-|TRBJ1-3
CASSLDPSPLGNTIYF
TGTGCCAGCAGCTTAGACCCTTCCCCACTTGGAAACACCATATATTTT
>TRBV19|-|-|TRBJ2-5
CASSQGLLQETQYF
TGTGCCAGTAGCCAAGGACTCCTACAAGAGACCCAGTACTTC
>TRBV5-4|-|-|TRBJ1-1
CASSLINTEAFF
TGTGCCAGCAGCTTAATAAACACTGAAGCTTTCTTT
>TRBV27|-|-|TRBJ2-3
CASSLLGGTQYF
TGTGCCAGCAGTTTACTAGGCGGTACGCAGTATTTT
>TRBV6-1|-|TRBD2|TRBJ2-1
CASEASGGSHNEQFF
TGTGCCAGCGAAGCTAGCGGGGGAAGCCACAATGAGCAGTTCTTC
>TRBV4-1|-|TRBD1|TRBJ1-2
CASSQVTGEGYTF
TGCGCCAGCAGCCAAGTGACAGGGGAGGGCTACACCTTC
>TRBV25-1|-|-|TRBJ1-2
CASTRRGEGDYGYTF
TGTGCCAGCACCAGAAGAGGGGAGGGGGACTATGGCTACACCTTC
>TRBV15|once|-|TRBJ1-6
CATSRDPPVNNSPLHF
TGTGCCACCAGCAGAGATCCCCCGGTTAATAATTCACCCCTCCACTTT
>TRBV6-1|-|-|TRBJ2-7
CASSRTEIYEQYF
TGTGCCAGCAGCAGGACAGAGATCTACGAGCAGTACTTC
>TRBV6-4|-|TRBD2|TRBJ2-3
CASSDGTSGGADTQYF
TGTGCCAGCAGTGACGGGACTAGCGGGGGGGCAGATACGCAGTATTTT
>TRBV6-6|-|TRBD2|TRBJ2-5
CASGLAGLQETQYF
TGTGCCAGCGGACTAGCGGGGCTCCAAGAGACCCAGTACTTC
>TRBV5-8|-|-|TRBJ1-5
CASSSAWRAGNQPQHF
TGTGCCAGCAGCTCCGCGTGGCGGGCAGGCAATCAGCCCCAGCATTTT
>TRBV10-1|-|-|TRBJ2-2
CASSPNGRMNTRELFF
TGCGCCAGCAGCCCGAACGGCAGGATGAACACGAGGGAGCTGTTTTTT
>TRBV14|-|TRBD2|TRBJ2-5
CASSQDGPLAGAAPSVETQYF
TGTGCCAGCAGCCAAGATGGGCCTCTAGCGGGGGCCGCCCCATCGGTGGAGACCCAGTACTTC
>TRBV5-4|-|TRBD1|TRBJ1-4
CASSQEEGGQGREKLFF
TGTGCCAGCAGCCAAGAAGAGGGGGGACAGGGCCGTGAAAAACTGTTTTTT
>TRBV18|-|-|TRBJ1-1
CASSPITNTEAFF
TGTGCCAGCTCACCCATAACTAACACTGAAGCTTTCTTT
>TRBV2|-|TRBD1|TRBJ1-5
CASSVPGQFNQPQHF
TGTGCCAGCAGTGTACCGGGACAGTTCAATCAGCCCCAGCATTTT
>TRBV12-5|-|TRBD2|TRBJ2-7
CASGLSGGADEQYF
TGTGCTAGTGGTTTGTCGGGGGGGGCTGACGAGCAGTACTTC
>TRBV25-1|-|-|TRBJ2-1
CASRRNNEQFF
TGTGCCAGCAGGCGGAACAATGAGCAGTTCTTC
>TRBV7-2|-|TRBD1|TRBJ2-7
CASSRDRGPDEQYF
TGTGCCAGCAGCCGGGACAGGGGACCGGACGAGCAGTACTTC